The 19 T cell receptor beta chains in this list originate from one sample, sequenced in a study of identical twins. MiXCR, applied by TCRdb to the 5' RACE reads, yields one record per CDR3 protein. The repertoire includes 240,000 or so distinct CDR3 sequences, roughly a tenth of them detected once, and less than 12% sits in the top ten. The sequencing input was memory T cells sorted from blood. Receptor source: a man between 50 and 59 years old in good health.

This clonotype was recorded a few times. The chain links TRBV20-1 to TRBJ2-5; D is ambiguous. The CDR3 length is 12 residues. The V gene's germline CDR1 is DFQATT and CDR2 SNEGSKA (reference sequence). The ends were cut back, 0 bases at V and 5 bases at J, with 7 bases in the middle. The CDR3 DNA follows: TGCAGTGCTAGAGATGTGGGGGAGACCCAGTACTTC. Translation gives CSARDVGETQYF.

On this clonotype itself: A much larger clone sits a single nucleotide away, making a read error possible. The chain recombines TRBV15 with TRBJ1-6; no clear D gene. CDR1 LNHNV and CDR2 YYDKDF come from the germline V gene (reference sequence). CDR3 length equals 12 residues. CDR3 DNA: TGTGCCACCGGCAGAGGGAATTCACCCCTCCACTTT. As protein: CATGRGNSPLHF.

Written as DNA, the CDR3 is TGTGCCAGCTCCTTTCAGATCACAGATACGCAGTATTTT. It encodes CASSFQITDTQYF. The chain uses TRBV18 and TRBJ2-3; D uncertain. Germline loops: CDR1 KGHSH, CDR2 LQKENI. The CDR3 sequence is 13 residues long. The germline V and J ends were trimmed by 6 bases and 2 bases, with 9 bases remaining between them.

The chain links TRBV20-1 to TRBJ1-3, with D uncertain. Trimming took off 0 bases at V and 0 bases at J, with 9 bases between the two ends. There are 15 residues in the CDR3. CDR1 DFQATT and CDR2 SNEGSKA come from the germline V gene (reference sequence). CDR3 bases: TGCAGTGCTAGAGATGGCCGAAGCTCTGGAAACACCATATATTTT. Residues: CSARDGRSSGNTIYF.

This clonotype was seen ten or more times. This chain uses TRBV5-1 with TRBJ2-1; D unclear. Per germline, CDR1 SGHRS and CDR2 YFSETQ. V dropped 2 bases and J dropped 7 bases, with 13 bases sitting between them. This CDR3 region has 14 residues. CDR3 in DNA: TGCGCCAGCAGCTTTTCCAGGCGTTTGAATGAGCAGTTCTTC. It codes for CASSFSRRLNEQFF. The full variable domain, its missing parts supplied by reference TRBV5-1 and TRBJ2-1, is KAGVTQTPRYLIKTRGQQVTLSCSPISGHRSVSWYQQTPGQGLQFLFEYFSETQRNKGNFPGRFSGRQFSNSRSEMNVSTLELGDSALYLCASSFSRRLNEQFFGPGTRLTVL.

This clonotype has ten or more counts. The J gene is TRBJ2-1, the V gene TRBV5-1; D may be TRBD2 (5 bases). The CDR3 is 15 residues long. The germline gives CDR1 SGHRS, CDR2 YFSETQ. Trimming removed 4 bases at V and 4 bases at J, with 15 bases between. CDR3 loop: CASSPRLAAYNEQFF. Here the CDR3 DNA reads TGCGCCAGCAGCCCCCGTCTAGCAGCTTACAATGAGCAGTTCTTC.

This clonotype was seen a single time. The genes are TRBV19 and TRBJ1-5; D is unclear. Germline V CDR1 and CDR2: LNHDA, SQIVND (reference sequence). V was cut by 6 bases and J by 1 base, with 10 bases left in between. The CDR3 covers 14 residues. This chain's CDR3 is CASSVGVSNQPQHF. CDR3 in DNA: TGTGCCAGTAGCGTTGGAGTGAGCAATCAGCCCCAGCATTTT. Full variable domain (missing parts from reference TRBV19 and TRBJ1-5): DGGITQSPKYLFRKEGQNVTLSCEQNLNHDAMYWYRQDPGQGLRLIYYSQIVNDFQKGDIAEGYSVSREKKESFPLTVTSAQKNPTAFYLCASSVGVSNQPQHFGDGTRLSIL.

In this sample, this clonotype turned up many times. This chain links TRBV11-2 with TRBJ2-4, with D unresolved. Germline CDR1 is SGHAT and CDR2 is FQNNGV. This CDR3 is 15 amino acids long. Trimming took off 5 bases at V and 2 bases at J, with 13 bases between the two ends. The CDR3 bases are TGTGCCAGCAGCCAGACAAAAGGGCCCAAAAACATTCAGTACTTC. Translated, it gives CASSQTKGPKNIQYF.

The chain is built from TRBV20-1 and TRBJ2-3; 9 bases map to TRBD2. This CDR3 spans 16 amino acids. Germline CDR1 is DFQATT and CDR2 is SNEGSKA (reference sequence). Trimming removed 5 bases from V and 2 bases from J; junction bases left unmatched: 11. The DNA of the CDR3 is TGCAGTGCTGGACCTTCTAGCGGGGTTATCACAGATACGCAGTATTTT. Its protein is CSAGPSSGVITDTQYF.

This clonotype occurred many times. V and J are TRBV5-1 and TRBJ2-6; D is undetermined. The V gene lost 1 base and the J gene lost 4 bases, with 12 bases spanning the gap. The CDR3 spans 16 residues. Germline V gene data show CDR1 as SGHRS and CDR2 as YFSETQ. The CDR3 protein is CASSLWGDTGANVLTF. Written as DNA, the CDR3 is TGCGCCAGCAGCTTGTGGGGTGACACCGGGGCCAACGTCCTGACTTTC.

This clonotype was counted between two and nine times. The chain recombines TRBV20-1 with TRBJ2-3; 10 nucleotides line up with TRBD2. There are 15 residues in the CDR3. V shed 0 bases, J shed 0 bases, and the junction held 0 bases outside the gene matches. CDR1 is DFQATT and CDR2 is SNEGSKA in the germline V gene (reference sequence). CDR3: CSARELAGSTDTQYF. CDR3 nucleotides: TGCAGTGCTAGAGAACTAGCGGGGAGCACAGATACGCAGTATTTT.

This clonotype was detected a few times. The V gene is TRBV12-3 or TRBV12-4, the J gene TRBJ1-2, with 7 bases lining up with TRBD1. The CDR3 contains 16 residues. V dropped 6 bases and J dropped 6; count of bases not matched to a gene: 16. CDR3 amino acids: CASSAPTGAGRNGYTF. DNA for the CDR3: TGTGCCAGCAGCGCGCCTACAGGGGCCGGGCGGAATGGCTACACCTTC.

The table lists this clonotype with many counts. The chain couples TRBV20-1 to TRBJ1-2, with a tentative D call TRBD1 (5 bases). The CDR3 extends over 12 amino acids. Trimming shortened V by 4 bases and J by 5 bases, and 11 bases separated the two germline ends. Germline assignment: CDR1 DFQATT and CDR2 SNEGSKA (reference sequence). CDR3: CSATGMGYGYTF. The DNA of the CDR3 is TGCAGTGCTACAGGGATGGGATATGGCTACACCTTC.

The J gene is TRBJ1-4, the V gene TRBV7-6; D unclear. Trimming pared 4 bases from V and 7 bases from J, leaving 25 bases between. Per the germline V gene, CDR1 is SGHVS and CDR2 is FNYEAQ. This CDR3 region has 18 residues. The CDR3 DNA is TGTGCCAGCAGCTCCACCTCGACAAATCTCCTAGCCGGTGAAAAACTGTTTTTT. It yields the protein CASSSTSTNLLAGEKLFF.

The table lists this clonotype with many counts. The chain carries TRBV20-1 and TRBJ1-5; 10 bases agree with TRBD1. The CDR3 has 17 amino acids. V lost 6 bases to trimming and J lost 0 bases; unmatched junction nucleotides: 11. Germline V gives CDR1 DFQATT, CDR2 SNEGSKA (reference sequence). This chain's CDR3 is CSAPTGGGTRSNQPQHF. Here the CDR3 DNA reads TGCAGTGCCCCGACAGGGGGCGGAACTCGTAGCAATCAGCCCCAGCATTTT.

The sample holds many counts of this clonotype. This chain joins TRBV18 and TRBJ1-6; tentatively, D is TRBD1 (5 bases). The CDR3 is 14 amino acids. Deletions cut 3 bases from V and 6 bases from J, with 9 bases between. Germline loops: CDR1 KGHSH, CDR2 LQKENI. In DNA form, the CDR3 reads TGTGCCAGCTCACCGACGACAGTTAATTCACCCCTCCACTTT. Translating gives CASSPTTVNSPLHF.

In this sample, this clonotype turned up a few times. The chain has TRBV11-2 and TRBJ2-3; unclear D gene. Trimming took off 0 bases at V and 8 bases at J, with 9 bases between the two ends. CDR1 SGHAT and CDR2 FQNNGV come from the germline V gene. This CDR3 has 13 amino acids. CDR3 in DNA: TGTGCCAGCAGCTTAGAACTCGAGGCTACGCAGTATTTT. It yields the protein CASSLELEATQYF.

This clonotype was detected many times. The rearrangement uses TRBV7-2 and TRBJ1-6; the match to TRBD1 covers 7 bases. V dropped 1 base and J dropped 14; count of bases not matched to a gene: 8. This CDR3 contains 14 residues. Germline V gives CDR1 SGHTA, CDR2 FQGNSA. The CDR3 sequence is CASSLGQGGRALHF. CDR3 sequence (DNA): TGTGCCAGCAGCTTAGGACAGGGTGGACGGGCCCTCCACTTT.

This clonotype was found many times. Here the CDR3 reads CASSLSFRGGGPYEQYF. The CDR3 DNA reads TGTGCCAGCAGTTTATCGTTTAGGGGAGGAGGGCCCTACGAGCAGTACTTC. The chain employs TRBV27 and TRBJ2-7; D might be TRBD2 (6 bases). The CDR3 length is 17 residues. Looked up from germline, CDR1 is MNHEY and CDR2 is SMNVEV (reference sequence). Trimming shortened V by 0 bases and J by 2 bases, and 17 bases separated the two germline ends.